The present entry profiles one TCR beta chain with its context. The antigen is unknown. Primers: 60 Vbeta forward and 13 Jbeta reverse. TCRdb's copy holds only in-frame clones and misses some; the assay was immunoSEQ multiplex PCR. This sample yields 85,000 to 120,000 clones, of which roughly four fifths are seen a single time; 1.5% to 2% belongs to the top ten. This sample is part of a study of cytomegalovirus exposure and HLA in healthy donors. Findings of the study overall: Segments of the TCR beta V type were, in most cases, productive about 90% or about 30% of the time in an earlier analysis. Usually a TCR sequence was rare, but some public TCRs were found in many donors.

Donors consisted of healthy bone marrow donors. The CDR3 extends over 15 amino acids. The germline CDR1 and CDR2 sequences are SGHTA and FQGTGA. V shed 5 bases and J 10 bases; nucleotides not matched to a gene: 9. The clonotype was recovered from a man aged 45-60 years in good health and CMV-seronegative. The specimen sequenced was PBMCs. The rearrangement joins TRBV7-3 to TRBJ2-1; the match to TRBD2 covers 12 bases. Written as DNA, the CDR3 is TGTGCCAGCAGCGTCACTAGCGGGGGGCTGGTCGAGCAGTTCTTC. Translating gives CASSVTSGGLVEQFF.